A selection of T cell receptor beta chains follows, all from one sample in a study of T cells after yellow fever vaccination. A single record per CDR3 protein comes from TCRdb applying MiXCR to the 5' RACE reads. The sample records 300,000 to 450,000 distinct CDR3 sequences, approximately 8% being singletons. Sequenced here: PBMCs, sampled more than 40 days after the first yellow fever vaccination. The receptor set was obtained from a man between 18 and 35 years old who received the YFV17D yellow fever vaccine. CDR3s include the opening cysteine and the closing phenylalanine or tryptophan. D genes are given only for firm matches. A row's size may be missing; if present it is once, few, many or a size class.

D	V	J	size	DNA	CDR3
TRBD2	TRBV7-2	TRBJ2-1	-	TGTGCCAGCAGCTTAGCTAGCGGGGGGAACAATGAGCAGTTCTTC	CASSLASGGNNEQFF
TRBD1	TRBV28	TRBJ1-4	few	TGTGCCAGCAGTCCGGGACAGGGAGATGGAAAACTGTTTTTT	CASSPGQGDGKLFF
TRBD2	TRBV20-1	TRBJ2-5	few	TGCAGTGCTAGAGATCCTGCGGGGGGGCCGGAGACCCAGTACTTC	CSARDPAGGPETQYF
-	TRBV5-1	TRBJ2-3	few	TGCGCCAGCAGCCCACCGGACTCGCGGGATACGCAGTATTTT	CASSPPDSRDTQYF
TRBD2	TRBV20-1	TRBJ2-1	few	TGCAGTGCTAGGCGGGGGGGAATAGGCAATGAGCAGTTCTTC	CSARRGGIGNEQFF
TRBD2	TRBV5-4	TRBJ2-1	-	TGTGCCAGCAGCCCCCGGACTAGCGGGTTCAATGAGCAGTTCTTC	CASSPRTSGFNEQFF
TRBD1	TRBV20-1	TRBJ1-4	-	TGCAGTGCAGAAGACAGGGGGCTCGGAAAACTGTTTTTT	CSAEDRGLGKLFF
-	TRBV7-2	TRBJ1-2	-	TGTGCCAGGCAGGTGGACAGATATGGCTACACCTTC	CARQVDRYGYTF
-	TRBV7-9	TRBJ2-7	-	TGTGCCAGCAGCTTCGCCGGGGCCGAGCAGTACTTC	CASSFAGAEQYF
TRBD2	TRBV3-1	TRBJ2-3	many	TGTGCCAGCAGCCTAGCGGGGAAAGATACGCAGTATTTT	CASSLAGKDTQYF
-	TRBV5-1	TRBJ1-5	few	TGCGCCAGCAGCAGGGGGGCAGGGGAGCCCCAGCATTTT	CASSRGAGEPQHF
-	TRBV16	TRBJ1-1	-	TGTGCCAGCAGCCAATCGTTGGTTGGAGCTTTCTTT	CASSQSLVGAFF
-	TRBV6-2/TRBV6-3	TRBJ1-5	many	TGTGCCAGCACCTGGACGGACAATCAGCCCCAGCATTTT	CASTWTDNQPQHF
-	TRBV6-1	TRBJ1-3	few	TGTGCCAGCAGACAACGGGACACCTCTGGAAACACCATATATTTT	CASRQRDTSGNTIYF
TRBD2	TRBV6-1	TRBJ2-2	few	TGTGCCAGCAGCCGACTAGCGACCGGGGAGCTGTTTTTT	CASSRLATGELFF
-	TRBV6-5	TRBJ1-5	few	TGTGCCAGCAGTTACTCCTGGGCACTCAATCAGCCCCAGCATTTT	CASSYSWALNQPQHF